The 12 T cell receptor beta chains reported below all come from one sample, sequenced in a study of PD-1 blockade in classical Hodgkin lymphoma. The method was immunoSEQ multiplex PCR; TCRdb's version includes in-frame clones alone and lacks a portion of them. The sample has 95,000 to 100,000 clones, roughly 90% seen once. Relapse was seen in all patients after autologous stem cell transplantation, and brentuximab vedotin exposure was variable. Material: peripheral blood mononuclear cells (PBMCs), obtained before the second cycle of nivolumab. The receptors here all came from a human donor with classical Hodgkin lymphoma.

CDR3 bases: TGTGCCAATGAGCAGGGCTTAAGCAATCAGCCCCAGCATTTT. It is translated as CANEQGLSNQPQHF. This chain joins TRBV19 and TRBJ1-5; TRBD1 is a possible D gene (5 bases). This CDR3 contains 14 residues. The V gene lost 10 bases and the J gene lost 1 base, with 14 bases spanning the gap. Germline V gene lookup returns CDR1 LNHDA and CDR2 SQIVND (reference sequence).

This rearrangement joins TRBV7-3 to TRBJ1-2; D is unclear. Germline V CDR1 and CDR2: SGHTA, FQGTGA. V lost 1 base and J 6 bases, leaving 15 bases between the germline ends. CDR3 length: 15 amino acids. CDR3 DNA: TGTGCCAGCAGCTTAATGGGTAGGCGGCCAGATGGCTACACCTTC. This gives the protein CASSLMGRRPDGYTF. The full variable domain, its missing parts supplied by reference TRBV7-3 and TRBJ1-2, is GAGVSQTPSNKVTEKGKYVELRCDPISGHTALYWYRQSLGQGPEFLIYFQGTGAADDSGLPNDRFFAVRPEGSVSTLKIQRTERGDSAVYLCASSLMGRRPDGYTFGSGTRLTVV.

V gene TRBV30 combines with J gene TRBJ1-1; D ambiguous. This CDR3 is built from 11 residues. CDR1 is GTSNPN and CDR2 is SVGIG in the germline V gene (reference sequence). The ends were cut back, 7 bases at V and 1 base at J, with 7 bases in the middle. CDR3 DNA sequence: TGTGCCTTCACACGGAACACTGAAGCTTTCTTT. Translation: CAFTRNTEAFF.

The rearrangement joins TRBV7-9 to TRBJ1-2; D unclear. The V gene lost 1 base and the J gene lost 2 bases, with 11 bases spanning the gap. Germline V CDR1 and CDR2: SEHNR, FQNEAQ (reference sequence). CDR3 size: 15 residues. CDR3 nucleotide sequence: TGTGCCAGCAGCTTAGTCGACGACGGCAACTATGGCTACACCTTC. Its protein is CASSLVDDGNYGYTF. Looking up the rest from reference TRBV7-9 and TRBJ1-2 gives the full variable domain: DTGVSQNPRHKITKRGQNVTFRCDPISEHNRLYWYRQTLGQGPEFLTYFQNEAQLEKSRLLSDRFSAERPKGSFSTLEIQRTEQGDSAMYLCASSLVDDGNYGYTFGSGTRLTVV.

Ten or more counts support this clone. CDR3 sequence reads: CASSDGTGSLNTEAFF. CDR3 sequence (DNA): TGTGCCAGCAGCGATGGGACAGGTAGCCTGAACACTGAAGCTTTCTTT. The chain has TRBV9 and TRBJ1-1; 8 bases are a match to TRBD1. V gave up 3 bases and J gave up 0 bases; unmatched junction bases: 7. Germline V gene sequence: CDR1 SGDLS, CDR2 YYNGEE. The CDR3 sequence is 16 residues long.

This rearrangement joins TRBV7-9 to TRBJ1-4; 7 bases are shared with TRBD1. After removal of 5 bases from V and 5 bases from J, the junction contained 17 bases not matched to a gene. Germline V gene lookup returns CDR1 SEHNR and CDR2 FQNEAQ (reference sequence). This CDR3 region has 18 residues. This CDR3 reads CASSTRTGPARANEKLFF. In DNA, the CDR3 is TGTGCCAGCAGCACCCGGACAGGACCCGCGCGCGCAAATGAAAAACTGTTTTTT.

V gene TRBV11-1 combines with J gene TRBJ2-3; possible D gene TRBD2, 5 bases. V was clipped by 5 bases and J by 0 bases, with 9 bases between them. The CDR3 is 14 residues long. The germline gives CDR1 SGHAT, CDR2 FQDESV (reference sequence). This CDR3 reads CASSPRTSTDTQYF. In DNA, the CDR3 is TGTGCCAGCAGCCCTAGGACTAGCACAGATACGCAGTATTTT.

The CDR3 DNA is TGTGCCAGCAGTGAATATGGAGGGGGCCAGCCCCAGCATTTT. This gives the protein CASSEYGGGQPQHF. V is TRBV25-1 and J is TRBJ1-5; 7 positions match TRBD1. The J segment lost 7 bases and the V segment lost 0 bases, leaving 3 bases of the junction unmatched. This CDR3 comprises 14 residues. Germline V gives CDR1 MGHDK, CDR2 SYGVNS.

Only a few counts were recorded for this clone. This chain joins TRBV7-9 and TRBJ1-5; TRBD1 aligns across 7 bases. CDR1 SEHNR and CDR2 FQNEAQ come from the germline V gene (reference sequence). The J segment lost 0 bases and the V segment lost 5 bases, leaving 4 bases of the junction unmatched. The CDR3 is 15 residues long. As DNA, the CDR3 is TGTGCCAGCAGCAGGACAGGAGATAGCAATCAGCCCCAGCATTTT. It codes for CASSRTGDSNQPQHF.

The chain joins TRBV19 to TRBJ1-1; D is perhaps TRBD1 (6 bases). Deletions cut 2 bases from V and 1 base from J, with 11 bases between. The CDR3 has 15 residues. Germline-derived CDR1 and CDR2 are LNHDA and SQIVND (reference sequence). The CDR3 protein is CASSIRLGANTEAFF. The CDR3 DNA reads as TGTGCCAGTAGTATACGTTTGGGGGCGAACACTGAAGCTTTCTTT.

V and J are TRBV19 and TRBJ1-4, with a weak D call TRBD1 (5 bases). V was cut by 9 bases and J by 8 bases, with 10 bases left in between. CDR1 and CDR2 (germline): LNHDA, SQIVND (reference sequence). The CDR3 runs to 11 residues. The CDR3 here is CASQWGEKLFF. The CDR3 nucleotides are TGTGCCAGCCAATGGGGGGAAAAACTGTTTTTT.

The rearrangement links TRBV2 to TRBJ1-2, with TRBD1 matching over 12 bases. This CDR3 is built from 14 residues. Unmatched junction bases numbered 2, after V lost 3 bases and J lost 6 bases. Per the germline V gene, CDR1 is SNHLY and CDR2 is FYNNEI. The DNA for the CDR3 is TGTGCCAGCAGTGATGGGACAGGGGGCCATGGCTACACCTTC. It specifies CASSDGTGGHGYTF.